This T cell receptor (beta chain) was captured in a study of CD8 T cells in ankylosing spondylitis (dated by TCRdb to the late 2010s). The study in broad terms: The study set out to find disease-linked TCR variants by profiling T cell receptor beta repertoires in ankylosing spondylitis patients and healthy donors. The full study cohort comprised 25 ankylosing spondylitis patients and approximately 100 healthy donors. Peripheral blood samples were taken, and synovial fluid was additionally collected from ankylosing spondylitis patients. Points the paper makes about the study in general: The disease-linked clones were reported to be significantly enriched in matched synovial fluid samples from ankylosing spondylitis patients. The disease-linked clones showed a CD8+ phenotype and occurred at relatively low frequencies in peripheral blood. Blood from ankylosing spondylitis patients appeared to be characterized by a TCR beta motif composed of about eight highly homologous amino acid variants. Some motif variants were previously reported in synovial fluid and blood of reactive arthritis patients, suggesting common disease-initiation mechanisms.

This clonotype was seen a handful of times. This clone's antigen is unknown. The input lacks base qualities; no much larger clone sits a single base away. Sequencing was performed on an Illumina HiSeq 2500. TCR beta libraries were prepared by quantitative 5'-RACE with molecular barcodes. The authors' analysis ran thus. A new computational method, built on a probabilistic model of VDJ rearrangement, was used to identify disease-linked TCR variants. The public reads were reanalyzed by TCRdb: fastp trimming at Q25, MiXCR alignment, in-frame beta chains only. When rows share a CDR3 protein, they turn into one entry using the most common DNA and genes. The V and J calls follow TCRdb's processing rather than the paper's. For this sample there are 130,000 or so distinct CDR3 sequences; more than 9.5% appear just once. The ten largest make up about 4% of the sample. V is cut by 3 bases and J by 2 bases, and the space between the germline ends is 10 bases. The germline V gene (reference sequence) yields SEHNR for CDR1 and FQNEAQ for CDR2. Spanning cysteine to phenylalanine, the CDR3 consists of 14 amino acids. The entry retains the CDR3 DNA only, 42 bases that are in frame from base 1.

The receptor was isolated from a female donor with ankylosing spondylitis or in good health (not recorded which). Specimen: blood, either unsorted or a sorted T cell fraction (not recorded which). This chain joins TRBV7-9 to TRBJ1-2, with no confidently assigned D gene. Here the CDR3 is given as CASSLYPENYGYTF. The bases are TGTGCCAGCAGCTTGTATCCGGAGAACTATGGCTACACCTTC.